The TCR beta chain described here comes from a study of blood T cell repertoires in COVID-19. For the study at large: Samples of COVID-19 (acute and convalescent) were obtained from the United States, Italy and Spain. In each case, the material was cDNA or gDNA derived from T cells, B-cell-depleted T cells, or PBMCs.

The CDR3 is 13 amino acids. Germline lookup yields CDR1 KGHSH and CDR2 LQKENI. The ends were cut back, 0 bases at V and 8 bases at J, with 7 bases in the middle. Original handling: Researchers report that nucleated cell counts were estimated from reference gene primer amplification. Clones were sequenced by immunoSEQ multiplex PCR, and TCRdb holds only the in-frame ones, with some missing. The D gene and trimming were derived from the DNA, and the V and J assignments and clone size from that table. The data show about 59,000 clones, more than 75% seen once. This sequence was found in a man aged 55 to 69 with active or convalescent COVID-19. The chain is built from TRBV18 and TRBJ1-4; D is ambiguous. Material: peripheral blood. CDR3 in amino acids: CASSPPVREKLFF. Written as DNA, the CDR3 is TGTGCCAGCTCACCACCGGTTCGGGAAAAACTGTTTTTT.